The T cell receptor beta chain under discussion was sequenced for a study of breast tumors, draining lymph nodes, adjacent tissues. Germline V gives CDR1 SQVTM, CDR2 ANQGSEA. V lost 5 bases and J lost 2; bases outside the gene matches: 4. This CDR3 is 13 amino acids long. Axillary draining lymph nodes of breast cancer patients supplied the node samples. A single record per CDR3 protein comes from TCRdb applying MiXCR to the multiplex PCR reads. The sample consists of 250,000 or so distinct CDR3 sequences, 30% to 35% of them appearing once. Study-level points and caveats: Tumor TCR diversity was below lymph nodes but above nontumor tissue. Tumor T cell lymph node origin was a supported hypothesis, not proven.

There are many counts of this clonotype. Its antigen is unknown. The specimen was axillary lymph node tissue. The source of this sequence is a female donor with breast cancer. Some clones in this sample may be carry-over from other donors' samples. The chain employs TRBV29-1 and TRBJ2-5, with 8 bases matching TRBD1. The CDR3 loop is CSVPGQVQETQYF. CDR3 in DNA: TGCAGCGTTCCGGGACAGGTACAAGAGACCCAGTACTTC.